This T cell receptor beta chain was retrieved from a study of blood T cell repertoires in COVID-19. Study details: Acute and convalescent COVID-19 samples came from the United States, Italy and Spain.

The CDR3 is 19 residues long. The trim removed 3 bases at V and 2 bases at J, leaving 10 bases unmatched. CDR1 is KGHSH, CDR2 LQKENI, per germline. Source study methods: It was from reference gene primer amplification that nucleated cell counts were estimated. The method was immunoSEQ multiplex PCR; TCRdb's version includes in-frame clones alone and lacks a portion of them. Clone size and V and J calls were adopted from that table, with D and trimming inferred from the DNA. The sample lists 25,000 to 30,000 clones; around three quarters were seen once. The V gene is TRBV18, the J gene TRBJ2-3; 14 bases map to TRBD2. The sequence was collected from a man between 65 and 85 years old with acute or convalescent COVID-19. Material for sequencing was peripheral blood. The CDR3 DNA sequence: TGTGCCAGCTCACCCCCTCCGAGGACTAGCGGGAGGTACACAGATACGCAGTATTTT. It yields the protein CASSPPPRTSGRYTDTQYF.